This T cell receptor (beta chain) was observed in a study of cytomegalovirus exposure and HLA in healthy donors. As to this clone: No antigen is known for it.

Whole-study results and caveats: A cluster of highly shared sequence variants was likely a sequencing artifact. As immune exposure information, only CMV serostatus was available. HLA-A and HLA-B allele assignments for most subjects were reportedly predicted accurately using TCR beta sequences. Prior analysis indicated that the majority of TCR beta V segments exhibited productivity approximately 87% or approximately 30% of the time.

Trimming cost V 0 bases and J 2 bases, with 17 bases left between them. The germline gives CDR1 SGDLS, CDR2 YYNGEE. The CDR3 contains 17 residues. PCR involved 60 Vbeta and 13 Jbeta primers. The repertoire was sequenced with immunoSEQ multiplex PCR; TCRdb's copy has only in-frame clones and lacks some. The sample has more than 140,000 clones. This TCR was sampled from a woman between 18 and 30 years old in good health and CMV-seronegative. Sequenced sample: PBMCs. V gene TRBV9 combines with J gene TRBJ2-5; D might be TRBD1 (5 bases). CDR3 loop: CASSVGWGPFNQETQYF. The DNA of the CDR3 is TGTGCCAGCAGCGTAGGGTGGGGCCCGTTTAATCAAGAGACCCAGTACTTC. Looking up the rest from reference TRBV9 and TRBJ2-5 gives the full variable domain: DSGVTQTPKHLITATGQRVTLRCSPRSGDLSVYWYQQSLDQGLQFLIQYYNGEERAKGNILERFSAQQFPDLHSELNLSSLELGDSALYFCASSVGWGPFNQETQYFGPGTRLLVL.